This TCR beta chain was identified during a study of cytomegalovirus exposure and HLA in healthy donors. Overall study context: Falling in the Caucasian-associated ancestry cluster were about 83% of 398 genotyped donors.

The PCR made use of 60 Vbeta and 13 Jbeta primers. Libraries were prepared by immunoSEQ multiplex PCR; TCRdb keeps only in-frame clonotypes and omits some of them. The sample lists 150,000 or so clones; approximately 84% were seen once. The donors (healthy individuals) were bone marrow donors. About this clone: The target antigen is unknown.

This CDR3 spans 16 amino acids. CDR1 and CDR2 from the germline V gene are SGDLS and YYNGEE. Trimming at V came to 0 bases and at J to 1 base, leaving 3 bases not matched to a gene. Regarding the study as a whole: A later analysis linked a missense DCLRE1C variant to TCR beta V- and J-gene trimming. There were 164 TCR beta chains listed as cytomegalovirus-associated.

Sequenced input: PBMCs. This sequence was found in a man between 18 and 29 years old in good health and CMV-seropositive. This chain connects TRBV9 to TRBJ1-3; TRBD1 aligns across 8 bases. CDR3 residues: CASSVAQGASGNTIYF. The DNA for the CDR3 is TGTGCCAGCAGCGTAGCCCAGGGGGCATCTGGAAACACCATATATTTT.